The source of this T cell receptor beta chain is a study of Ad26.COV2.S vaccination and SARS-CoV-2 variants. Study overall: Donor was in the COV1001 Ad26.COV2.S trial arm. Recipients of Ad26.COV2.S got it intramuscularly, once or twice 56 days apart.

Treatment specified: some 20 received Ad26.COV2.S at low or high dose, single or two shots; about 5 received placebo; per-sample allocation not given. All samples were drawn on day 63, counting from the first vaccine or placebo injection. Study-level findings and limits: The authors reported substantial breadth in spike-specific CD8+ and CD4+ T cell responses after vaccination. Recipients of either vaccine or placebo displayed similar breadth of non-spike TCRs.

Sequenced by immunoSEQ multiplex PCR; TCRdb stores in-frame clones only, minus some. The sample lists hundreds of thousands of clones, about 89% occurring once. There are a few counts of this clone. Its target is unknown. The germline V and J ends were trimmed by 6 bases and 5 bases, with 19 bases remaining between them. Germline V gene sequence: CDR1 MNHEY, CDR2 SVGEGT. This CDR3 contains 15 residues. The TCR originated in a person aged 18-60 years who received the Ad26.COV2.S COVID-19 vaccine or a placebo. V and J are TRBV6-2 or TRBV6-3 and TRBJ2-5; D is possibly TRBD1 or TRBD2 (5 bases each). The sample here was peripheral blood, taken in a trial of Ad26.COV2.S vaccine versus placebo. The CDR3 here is CASSSTGAQAETQYF. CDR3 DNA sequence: TGTGCCAGCAGCAGCACCGGGGCCCAAGCTGAGACCCAGTACTTC.